A single T cell receptor (beta chain) is shown here with its context. Sequencing used immunoSEQ multiplex PCR; TCRdb keeps in-frame clones, though not all of them. The sample includes about 88,000 clones, around 79% of them seen just once. The record originates from a study of a mutant IDH1 vaccine in newly diagnosed glioma. This sample's time point: baseline, week 1 (first vaccination visit). Treatment here: pre-vaccination baseline after standard-of-care therapy. After removal of 0 bases from V and 3 bases from J, the junction contained 3 bases not matched to a gene. CDR1 MNHEY and CDR2 SVGAGI come from the germline V gene. The CDR3 has 15 amino acids.

This clonotype was sampled from a man aged 40-55 years with glioma. Some clones in this sample may be carry-over from other donors' samples. The gene calls are TRBV6-5 and TRBJ2-7, with 9 bases matching TRBD1. The source was PBMCs, collected from a glioma patient treated with radiotherapy, temozolomide or both. Here the CDR3 reads CASSYSGQGNYEQYF. In DNA form, the CDR3 reads TGTGCCAGCAGTTACTCCGGACAGGGGAACTACGAGCAGTACTTC.